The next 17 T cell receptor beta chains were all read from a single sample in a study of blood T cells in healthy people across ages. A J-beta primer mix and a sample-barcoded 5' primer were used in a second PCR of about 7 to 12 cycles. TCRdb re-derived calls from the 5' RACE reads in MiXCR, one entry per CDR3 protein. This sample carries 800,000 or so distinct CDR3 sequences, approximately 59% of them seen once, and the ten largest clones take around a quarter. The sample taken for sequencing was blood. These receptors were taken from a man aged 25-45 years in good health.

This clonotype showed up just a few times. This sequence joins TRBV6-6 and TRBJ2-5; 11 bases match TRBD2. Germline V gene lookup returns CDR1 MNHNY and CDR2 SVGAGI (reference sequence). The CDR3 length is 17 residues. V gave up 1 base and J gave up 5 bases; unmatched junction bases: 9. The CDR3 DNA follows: TGTGCCAGCAGTTACTTTCTCCCTAGCGGGGGGCCGGAGACCCAGTACTTC. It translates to CASSYFLPSGGPETQYF.

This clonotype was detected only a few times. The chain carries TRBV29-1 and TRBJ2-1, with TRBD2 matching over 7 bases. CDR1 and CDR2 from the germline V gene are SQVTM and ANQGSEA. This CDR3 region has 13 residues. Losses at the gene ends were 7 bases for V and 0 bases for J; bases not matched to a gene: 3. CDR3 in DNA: TGCAGCGCAGGACTAGGCTCCTACAATGAGCAGTTCTTC. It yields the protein CSAGLGSYNEQFF.

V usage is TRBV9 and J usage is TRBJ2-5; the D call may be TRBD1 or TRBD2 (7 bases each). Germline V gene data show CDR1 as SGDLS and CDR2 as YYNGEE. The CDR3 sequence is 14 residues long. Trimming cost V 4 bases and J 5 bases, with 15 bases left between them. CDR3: CASSQRQGGETQYF. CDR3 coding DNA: TGTGCCAGCAGCCAAAGACAGGGAGGGGAGACCCAGTACTTC.

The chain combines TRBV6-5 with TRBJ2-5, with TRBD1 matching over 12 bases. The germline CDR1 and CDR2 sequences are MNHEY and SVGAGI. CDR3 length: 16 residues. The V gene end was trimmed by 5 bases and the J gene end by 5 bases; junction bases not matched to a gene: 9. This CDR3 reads CASSRGTGGLRETQYF. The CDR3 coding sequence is TGTGCCAGCAGTCGCGGGACAGGGGGCCTCCGGGAGACCCAGTACTTC.

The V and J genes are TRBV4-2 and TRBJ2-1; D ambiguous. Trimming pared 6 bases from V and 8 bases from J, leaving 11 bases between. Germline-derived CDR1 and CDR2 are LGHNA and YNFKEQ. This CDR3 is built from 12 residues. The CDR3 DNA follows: TGTGCCAGCAGGGCCAGCCGGGATGAGCAGTTCTTC. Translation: CASRASRDEQFF.

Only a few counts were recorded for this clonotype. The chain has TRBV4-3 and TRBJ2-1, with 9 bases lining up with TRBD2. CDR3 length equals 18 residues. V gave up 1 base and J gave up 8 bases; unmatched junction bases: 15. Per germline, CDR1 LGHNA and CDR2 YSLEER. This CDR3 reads CASSQGARGGAQGDEQFF. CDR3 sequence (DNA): TGCGCCAGCAGCCAAGGCGCGCGCGGGGGGGCTCAAGGGGATGAGCAGTTCTTC.

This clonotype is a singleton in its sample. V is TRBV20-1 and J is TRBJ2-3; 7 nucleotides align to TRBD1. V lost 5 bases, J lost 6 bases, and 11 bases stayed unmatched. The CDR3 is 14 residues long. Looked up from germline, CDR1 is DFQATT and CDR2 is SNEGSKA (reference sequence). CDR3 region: CSACSGTDWDTQYF. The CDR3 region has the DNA TGCAGTGCTTGCTCCGGGACAGATTGGGATACGCAGTATTTT.

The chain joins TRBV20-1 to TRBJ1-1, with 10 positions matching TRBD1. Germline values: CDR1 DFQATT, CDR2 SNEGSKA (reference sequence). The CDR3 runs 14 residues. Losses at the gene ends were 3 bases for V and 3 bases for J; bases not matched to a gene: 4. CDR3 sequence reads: CSASPGTGDTEAFF. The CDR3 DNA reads TGCAGTGCTAGCCCTGGGACAGGGGACACTGAAGCTTTCTTT.

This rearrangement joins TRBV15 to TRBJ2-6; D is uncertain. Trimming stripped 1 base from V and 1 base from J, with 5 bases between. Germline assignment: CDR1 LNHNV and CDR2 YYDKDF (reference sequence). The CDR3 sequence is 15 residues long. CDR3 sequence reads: CATSRGTSGANVLTF. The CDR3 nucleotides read TGTGCCACCAGCAGAGGAACTTCTGGGGCCAACGTCCTGACTTTC.

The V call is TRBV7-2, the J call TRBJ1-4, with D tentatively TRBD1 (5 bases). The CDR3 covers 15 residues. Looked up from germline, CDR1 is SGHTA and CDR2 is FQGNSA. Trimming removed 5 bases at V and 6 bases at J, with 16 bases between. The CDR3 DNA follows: TGTGCCAGCAGCCCCCAGACGGGGGAAGATGAAAAACTGTTTTTT. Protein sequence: CASSPQTGEDEKLFF. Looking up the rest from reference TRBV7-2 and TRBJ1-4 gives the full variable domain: GAGVSQSPSNKVTEKGKDVELRCDPISGHTALYWYRQSLGQGLEFLIYFQGNSAPDKSGLPSDRFSAERTGGSVSTLTIQRTQQEDSAVYLCASSPQTGEDEKLFFGSGTQLSVL.

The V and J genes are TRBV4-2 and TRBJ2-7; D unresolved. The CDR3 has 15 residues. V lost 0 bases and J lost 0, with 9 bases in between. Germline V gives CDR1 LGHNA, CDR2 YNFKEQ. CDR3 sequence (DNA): TGTGCCAGCAGCCAAGAAAAGGTAGCCTCCTACGAGCAGTACTTC. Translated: CASSQEKVASYEQYF.

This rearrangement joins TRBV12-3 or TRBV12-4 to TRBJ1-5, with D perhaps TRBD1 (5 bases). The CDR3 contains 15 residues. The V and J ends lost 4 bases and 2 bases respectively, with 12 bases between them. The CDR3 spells CASSSTGFGNQPQHF. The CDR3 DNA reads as TGTGCCAGCAGTTCCACAGGATTCGGCAATCAGCCCCAGCATTTT.

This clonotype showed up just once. The CDR3 DNA reads TGCAGTGCTAGAGCCCAAGAGTTCAGCAATCAGCCCCAGCATTTT. Protein: CSARAQEFSNQPQHF. This chain joins TRBV20-1 and TRBJ1-5, with D hard to call. Germline-derived CDR1 and CDR2 are DFQATT and SNEGSKA (reference sequence). V was clipped by 1 base and J by 1 base, with 11 bases between them. There are 15 residues in the CDR3.

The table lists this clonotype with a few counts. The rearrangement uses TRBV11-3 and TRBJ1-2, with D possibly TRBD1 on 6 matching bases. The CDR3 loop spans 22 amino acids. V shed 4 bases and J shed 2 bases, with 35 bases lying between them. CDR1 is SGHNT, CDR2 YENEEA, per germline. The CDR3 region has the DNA TGTGCCAGCAGCTCCCCCGTGACGGGGGCGCTTGGTACGGAACCCTTCAACTATGGCTACACCTTC. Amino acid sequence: CASSSPVTGALGTEPFNYGYTF.

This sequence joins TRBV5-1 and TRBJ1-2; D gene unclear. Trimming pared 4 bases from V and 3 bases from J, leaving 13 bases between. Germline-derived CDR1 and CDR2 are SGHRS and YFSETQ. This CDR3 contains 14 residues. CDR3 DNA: TGCGCCAGCAGCCGCCCGGGAGAGGACTATGGCTACACCTTC. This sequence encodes CASSRPGEDYGYTF.

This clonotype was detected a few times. In DNA form, the CDR3 reads TGTGCCAGCAGTCTCCTAGCGTTCTACGAGCAGTACTTC. As protein: CASSLLAFYEQYF. The genes are TRBV6-2 or TRBV6-3 and TRBJ2-7, with D possibly TRBD2 on 6 matching bases. The germline CDR1 and CDR2 sequences are MNHEY and SVGEGT. Trimming left V 5 bases short and J 3 bases short, with 11 bases between. The CDR3 totals 13 residues.

The CDR3 sequence: CASSLEGSRNTIYF. For the CDR3, the DNA is TGTGCCAGCAGCTTAGAGGGCTCCAGAAACACCATATATTTT. The chain links TRBV7-2 to TRBJ1-3; D not certain. Germline values: CDR1 SGHTA, CDR2 FQGNSA. V lost 1 base, J lost 5 bases, and 9 bases lay in between. This CDR3 contains 14 residues.